This paragraph reports one TCR beta chain. This clonotype occurred many times. Its target antigen remains unknown. The record has no base qualities; no much larger clone is one base away. This sample stems from a study of regulatory T cells in long-lasting Graves disease (dated by TCRdb to the early 2020s). In the study overall: Patients with newly diagnosed Graves' disease had been on antithyroid drugs for under 3 months. The study was registered as a clinical trial and conducted in China. This study used TCR sequencing and RNA sequencing of peripheral blood to compare persistent Graves' disease patients against newly diagnosed Graves' disease patients. A total of around 33 samples underwent TCR sequencing, from roughly 13 patients with persistent Graves' disease and approximately 20 patients with newly diagnosed Graves' disease. What the study reported, not specific to this receptor: Only the TCR beta chain was sequenced and analyzed. The study examined only peripheral blood because the primary lesion, thyroid tissue, could not be accessed. The small sample size was acknowledged by the authors as a limitation that may reduce accuracy. Compared with newly diagnosed patients, patients with persistent Graves' disease had lower TCR Shannon entropy and fewer highly expanded clones, which suggests clonal expansion. A larger number of public clonotypes was shared among persistent patients (fewer than 3,000) than among newly diagnosed patients (around 970).

This sample's time point label indicates: newly diagnosed GD, antithyroid drugs for less than 3 months. For both TCR sequencing and RNA sequencing, RNA was extracted from PBMCs in TRIzol. The diagnosis of Graves' disease was made according to American Thyroid Association guidelines. Patients for the study were recruited at an endocrinology department in Xi'an, China. Each patient gave roughly 10 milliliters of peripheral blood, collected in an EDTA anticoagulant tube. PBMCs were isolated by Ficoll Paque Plus density gradient separation without further T cell sorting. RNA quality was checked with an Agilent 2100 Bioanalyzer and agarose gel, and concentration with a NanoDrop 2000. Library creation used multiplex PCR. Data came from an Illumina HiSeq 4000. To build TCR beta libraries, CDR3 regions were amplified by Arm-PCR using iRepertoire HTBI primers. Before sequencing, the PCR products went through gel purification. In the source study's methods: Gene usage analysis of CDR3 amino acid clonotypes relied on the 60 or so TRBV and 14 TRBJ segments identified across samples. COPE and FqMerger were used to merge filtered high-quality paired reads into contigs. Contigs were aligned with BLAST to IMGT TRBV, TRBD and TRBJ reference genes, and CDR3 was defined per IMGT. Any clonotype with a frequency above 0.1% was counted as a highly expanded clone. Shannon entropy served as the measure of repertoire diversity, while the Gini coefficient captured V-J evenness. Public clonotypes were defined as clonotypes shared by more than one individual. TCRdb reran the public reads through fastp at Q25 and MiXCR, keeping productive beta chains. Rows are combined by CDR3 protein, so each entry shows the most common genes and DNA. The V and J calls and clone size are TCRdb's, not the authors'. This sample comprises about 430,000 distinct CDR3 sequences, over 12% of them detected only once. The leading ten clones occupy around 7.6% of the sample.

These data were likewise used in another study, on T cells in Graves' hyperthyroidism and ophthalmopathy. The second paper further reports: Stable Graves' hyperthyroidism was defined as the absence of progression to ophthalmopathy over 18 months of follow-up. Hyperthyroidism patients were aged 18 to 65 years and newly diagnosed, with disease duration of less than 2 months. Any patient with an uncontrolled infection, another autoimmune disease, pregnancy or lactation was excluded. Clinical symptoms, serum thyroxine and TRAb, thyroid ultrasound, and orbital computed tomography formed the basis for the diagnoses. The TCR CDR3 was subjected to a first round of RT-PCR using the HTBI primer set and the Qiagen OneStep RT-PCR kit. Most expanded thyroid clonotypes (frequency above 0.001) were also detected in blood, a finding suggesting that blood repertoires may reflect thyroid immune responses. A model built on a 13 V-J signature distinguished ophthalmopathy from stable hyperthyroidism, reaching about 89% sensitivity and around 81% specificity in cross-validation and 80%/75% in testing. In validation, the model predicted progression to ophthalmopathy with just under 71% sensitivity and 72% to 85% specificity, a median of 6.5 months before onset. A discovery cohort of approximately 97 patients, approximately 45 with Graves' ophthalmopathy and about 58 with stable Graves' hyperthyroidism, was used to find distinguishing TCR V-J signatures. An independent validation cohort of 18 to 20 hyperthyroidism patients and 17 patients who later progressed to ophthalmopathy tested prospective prediction of ophthalmopathy. The approximately 90 discovery patients were divided at random into training and test sets in a 7:3 ratio. In addition, the study compared T-cell repertoires in thyroid tissue and in blood from several Graves' hyperthyroidism patients. After blood sampling, hyperthyroidism patients were treated with methimazole at a starting dose of 30 mg daily, and ophthalmopathy patients were treated with high-dose intravenous methylprednisolone. Libraries were constructed in a second round of multiplex PCR, after which size selection and purification were performed. Sequencing of the libraries was done on an Illumina HiSeq2000 using paired-end 100 bp reads. SOAPnuke was used to process the raw data, with reads discarded if the reads contained adapters or uncalled bases, had a mean Phred below 15, or lacked an exact constant-primer or identifier match. COPE v1.2.5 was used to merge high-quality paired reads, and clonotypes were defined as unique nucleotide sequences. Clonotypes were aligned to IMGT TRBV, TRBD and TRBJ reference segments using MiTCR v1.1. The analysis included only V-J combinations with a frequency above 0.0001, which together covered around 99% of the repertoires. The TCS score was defined as the ratio of F50 (clonal expansion) to E x V (chaos), calculated using BLOSUM62-based TCRdist between CDR3 peptides within each V-J. Welch's t-statistics and random forest reduced roughly 540 V-J features to 10 to 15, which were used in a naive Bayes classifier (R e1071). Sample size was not statistically predetermined, and investigators were not blinded to group allocation. TCR Vbeta CDR3 sequencing of some 140 peripheral blood samples (around 45 ophthalmopathy, about 74 hyperthyroidism and roughly 17 progressor patients) is reported in the paper.

This sequence was found in a woman aged 40 to 49 with Graves disease. Donor details come from another sample of the same person, matched by shared clones. Sample: peripheral blood mononuclear cells (PBMCs), taken at new diagnosis, from a patient treated with antithyroid drugs.

CDR3 reads: CASSSGLAGGPVGNEQFF. The DNA sequence is as follows: TGTGCCAGCAGTTCAGGACTAGCGGGAGGGCCGGTTGGGAATGAGCAGTTCTTC. Rearrangement joined TRBV27 to TRBJ2-1; 15 bases in the junction line up with TRBD2. There are 18 amino acids in the CDR3, from cysteine to phenylalanine inclusive. Of the read, only the CDR3 DNA is kept; its 54 bases are in frame from base 1. Trimming leaves V shorter by 4 bases and J shorter by 7 bases, with the junction holding 11 bases beyond the gene matches. Taken from the germline V gene (reference sequence), the CDR1 and CDR2 loops are MNHEY and SMNVEV.